This TCR beta chain was profiled in a study of cytomegalovirus exposure and HLA in healthy donors. Whole-study findings and limits: Subsequent analysis found a tendency for first-cohort TCR clusters to co-occur within the 95 to 150 validation repertoires. The classifier reportedly diagnosed cytomegalovirus status with high specificity and sensitivity. Confirmation was obtained in vitro that a few CMV-associated chains are specific for CMV antigens. A list of 150 or so TCR beta chains associated with cytomegalovirus was given.

Repertoires were generated with immunoSEQ multiplex PCR, while TCRdb's copy carries only in-frame clones and drops some. The repertoire holds 150,000 or so clones, around nine tenths seen once, with more than 2.5% in the top ten. Points on this clone: What it recognizes is unknown.

The germline gives CDR1 SGHRS, CDR2 YFSETQ. The CDR3 runs to 15 residues. Germline trimming cut 0 bases from V and 12 bases from J; bases unmatched to any gene: 11. This TCR came from a woman aged 18-29 years in good health and CMV-seropositive. Material: PBMCs. The chain uses TRBV5-1 and TRBJ1-4, with TRBD1 identical over 7 bases. CDR3 DNA sequence: TGCGCCAGCAGCTTGGCCCTCAGGGGGAATGGGGAACTGTTTTTT. Its protein product is CASSLALRGNGELFF.